The T cell receptor beta chain described here comes from a study of technical replicates of blood from a handful of donors. Sequenced by immunoSEQ multiplex PCR; TCRdb stores in-frame clones only, minus some. The sample consists of under 85,000 clones, approximately 97% of them appearing once. Germline assignment: CDR1 SEHNR and CDR2 FQNEAQ (reference sequence). The length of the CDR3 is 15 residues. The V and J ends lost 1 base and 4 bases respectively, with 12 bases between them. This receptor was taken from a human donor in good health. The specimen sequenced was T cells isolated from PBMCs. V usage is TRBV7-9 and J usage is TRBJ2-3; weak D call: TRBD1 (6 bases). The CDR3: CASSLEQGRSDTQYF. DNA of the CDR3: TGTGCCAGCAGCTTAGAACAGGGCAGATCAGATACGCAGTATTTT.